A selection of T cell receptor beta chains follows, all from one sample in a study of beta chain features in type 1 diabetes. The table came from immunoSEQ multiplex PCR; TCRdb's copy has only in-frame clones and leaves some out. The data show over 500,000 clones, 15% seen once. The sample comprised naive CD4+ T cells from blood. These receptors were collected from a man aged 18 to 29 in good health. Both conserved end residues are part of each CDR3. The order of the fields is V gene, D gene, J gene, clone size, CDR3 protein, CDR3 DNA. D genes are given only for firm matches. Expanded clones are given a class, and other clones once, few, many or no size at all.

V: TRBV5-4
D: TRBD1
J: TRBJ1-2
size: few
CDR3: CASSSIQGAHYGYTF
DNA: TGTGCCAGCAGCTCCATACAGGGGGCACATTATGGCTACACCTTC

V: TRBV29-1
D: -
J: TRBJ2-4
size: few
CDR3: CSVDVPGVAKNIQYF
DNA: TGCAGCGTTGATGTCCCAGGGGTGGCCAAAAACATTCAGTACTTC

V: TRBV6-1
D: -
J: TRBJ2-1
size: -
CDR3: CASSEVRNEQFF
DNA: TGTGCCAGCAGTGAAGTGCGCAATGAGCAGTTCTTC

V: TRBV4-2
D: TRBD2
J: TRBJ2-7
size: few
CDR3: CASSQVARGGYEQYF
DNA: TGTGCCAGCAGCCAAGTCGCGCGGGGGGGATACGAGCAGTACTTC

V: TRBV18
D: -
J: TRBJ1-1
size: -
CDR3: CASSPRGDSGTEAFF
DNA: TGTGCCAGCTCACCACGAGGAGATTCAGGAACTGAAGCTTTCTTT

V: TRBV9
D: TRBD2
J: TRBJ2-2
size: few
CDR3: CASSVAAGSTGELFF
DNA: TGTGCCAGCAGCGTAGCAGCGGGAAGCACCGGGGAGCTGTTTTTT

V: TRBV5-1
D: -
J: TRBJ2-2
size: few
CDR3: CASSQKTGTITNTGELFF
DNA: TGCGCCAGCAGCCAGAAGACAGGAACCATTACGAACACCGGGGAGCTGTTTTTT

V: TRBV6-6
D: -
J: TRBJ2-1
size: -
CDR3: CASSEPNNEQFF
DNA: TGTGCCAGCAGTGAGCCTAACAATGAGCAGTTCTTC

V: TRBV25-1
D: TRBD1
J: TRBJ2-2
size: few
CDR3: CASRGQGGNTGELFF
DNA: TGTGCCAGCAGGGGACAGGGGGGAAACACCGGGGAGCTGTTTTTT

V: TRBV27
D: -
J: TRBJ2-1
size: few
CDR3: CASSLWGNSYNEQFF
DNA: TGTGCCAGCAGTTTATGGGGTAACTCCTACAATGAGCAGTTCTTC

V: TRBV6-4
D: TRBD2
J: TRBJ2-1
size: -
CDR3: CASSDLPTSLYNEQFF
DNA: TGTGCCAGCAGTGACCTTCCGACTAGCCTATACAATGAGCAGTTCTTC

V: TRBV7-2
D: -
J: TRBJ2-7
size: -
CDR3: CASSILRKLSYEQYF
DNA: TGTGCCAGCAGCATCCTCAGGAAACTCTCCTACGAGCAGTACTTC

V: TRBV29-1
D: -
J: TRBJ2-1
size: few
CDR3: CSMSVSYNEQFF
DNA: TGCAGTATGAGTGTCTCCTACAATGAGCAGTTCTTC

V: TRBV5-1
D: TRBD1
J: TRBJ2-5
size: -
CDR3: CASALRTGQEETQYF
DNA: TGCGCCAGCGCCCTTCGGACAGGGCAGGAGGAGACCCAGTACTTC

V: TRBV9
D: TRBD1
J: TRBJ2-7
size: -
CDR3: CASSVEGQGAKPIYEQYF
DNA: TGTGCCAGCAGCGTAGAGGGACAGGGGGCAAAGCCCATCTACGAGCAGTACTTC

V: TRBV10-3
D: TRBD2
J: TRBJ2-1
size: few
CDR3: CAIKLTSGSRNNEQFF
DNA: TGTGCCATCAAACTTACTAGCGGGAGTCGTAACAATGAGCAGTTCTTC

V: TRBV4-1
D: TRBD2
J: TRBJ2-7
size: -
CDR3: CASSQAPGSGNIEQYF
DNA: TGCGCCAGCAGCCAAGCCCCGGGTAGCGGGAACATCGAGCAGTACTTC

V: TRBV29-1
D: -
J: TRBJ2-1
size: -
CDR3: CSVEESRNEQFF
DNA: TGCAGCGTTGAAGAATCGCGAAATGAGCAGTTCTTC

V: TRBV11-2
D: -
J: TRBJ1-1
size: few
CDR3: CASSFLRLNTEAFF
DNA: TGTGCCAGCAGCTTCTTACGGTTGAACACTGAAGCTTTCTTT

V: TRBV5-1
D: -
J: TRBJ1-2
size: few
CDR3: CATKLLPGTPYGYTF
DNA: TGCGCCACCAAATTATTACCCGGGACACCTTATGGCTACACCTTC

V: TRBV19
D: -
J: TRBJ1-2
size: -
CDR3: CASSIHLATSGYTF
DNA: TGTGCCAGTAGTATCCATCTGGCAACAAGTGGCTACACCTTC

V: TRBV9
D: TRBD2
J: TRBJ2-7
size: -
CDR3: CASSAVGAGGGALEQYF
DNA: TGTGCCAGCAGCGCGGTAGGAGCAGGCGGGGGGGCCCTCGAGCAGTACTTC

V: TRBV5-1
D: TRBD2
J: TRBJ2-1
size: few
CDR3: CASSLGLAGVNEQFF
DNA: TGCGCCAGCAGCTTGGGACTAGCGGGAGTCAATGAGCAGTTCTTC

V: TRBV5-1
D: TRBD1
J: TRBJ2-2
size: -
CDR3: CACRDRTNTGELFF
DNA: TGCGCCTGTAGGGACAGGACGAACACCGGGGAGCTGTTTTTT

V: TRBV29-1
D: TRBD2
J: TRBJ2-7
size: -
CDR3: CSGGASGRYEQYF
DNA: TGCAGCGGTGGGGCTAGCGGGAGATACGAGCAGTACTTC

V: TRBV14
D: TRBD1
J: TRBJ1-2
size: few
CDR3: CASSLRRQGFYTF
DNA: TGTGCCAGCAGCCTGCGCCGACAGGGATTTTACACCTTC

V: TRBV6-6
D: TRBD1
J: TRBJ2-7
size: -
CDR3: CASSYSKTGGYEQYF
DNA: TGTGCCAGCAGTTACTCGAAGACAGGGGGGTACGAGCAGTACTTC

V: TRBV5-4
D: -
J: TRBJ1-2
size: -
CDR3: CASAPFEGAGYTF
DNA: TGTGCCAGCGCCCCTTTTGAGGGTGCTGGCTACACCTTC

V: TRBV27
D: -
J: TRBJ1-2
size: -
CDR3: CASSEKSNYGYTF
DNA: TGTGCCAGCAGTGAAAAATCCAACTATGGCTACACCTTC

V: TRBV7-3
D: TRBD1
J: TRBJ2-7
size: -
CDR3: CASSLSLDRLEQYF
DNA: TGTGCCAGCAGCTTATCCCTGGACAGGTTGGAGCAGTACTTC

V: TRBV7-2
D: -
J: TRBJ2-4
size: -
CDR3: CASSLDRNIQYF
DNA: TGTGCCAGCAGCTTAGACCGAAACATTCAGTACTTC

V: TRBV9
D: -
J: TRBJ2-2
size: -
CDR3: CASSARVDTGELFF
DNA: TGTGCCAGCAGCGCTAGAGTGGACACCGGGGAGCTGTTTTTT

V: TRBV28
D: -
J: TRBJ2-2
size: -
CDR3: CASRGHPGELFF
DNA: TGTGCCAGCAGGGGCCACCCCGGGGAGCTGTTTTTT

V: TRBV18
D: TRBD2
J: TRBJ2-1
size: few
CDR3: CASSSQTSGNPEQFF
DNA: TGTGCCAGCTCATCCCAGACTAGCGGGAATCCGGAGCAGTTCTTC

V: TRBV5-4
D: TRBD2
J: TRBJ2-5
size: many
CDR3: CASSLIGAGTSQETQYF
DNA: TGTGCCAGCAGCTTGATCGGTGCAGGGACTAGCCAAGAGACCCAGTACTTC

V: TRBV5-4
D: -
J: TRBJ2-2
size: -
CDR3: CASSLAYRRDTGELFF
DNA: TGTGCCAGCAGCTTGGCCTACAGACGGGACACCGGGGAGCTGTTTTTT

V: TRBV30
D: -
J: TRBJ2-7
size: -
CDR3: CAWNRNFYEQYF
DNA: TGTGCCTGGAACAGGAACTTCTACGAGCAGTACTTC

V: TRBV28
D: -
J: TRBJ2-5
size: few
CDR3: CASSFFGLGETQYF
DNA: TGTGCCAGCAGTTTTTTCGGTCTTGGAGAGACCCAGTACTTC

V: TRBV28
D: -
J: TRBJ2-4
size: few
CDR3: CASRGTAKNIQYF
DNA: TGTGCCAGCAGGGGGACAGCCAAAAACATTCAGTACTTC

V: TRBV5-1
D: -
J: TRBJ2-5
size: -
CDR3: CASSLIGGPGETQYF
DNA: TGCGCCAGCAGCTTGATTGGGGGGCCGGGAGAGACCCAGTACTTC

V: TRBV7-3
D: -
J: TRBJ2-1
size: -
CDR3: CASSFQGGEQFF
DNA: TGTGCCAGCAGCTTCCAAGGCGGTGAGCAGTTCTTC

V: TRBV29-1
D: -
J: TRBJ2-5
size: -
CDR3: CSVELGGRETQYF
DNA: TGCAGCGTTGAACTGGGGGGGCGGGAGACCCAGTACTTC

V: TRBV4-2
D: -
J: TRBJ2-3
size: -
CDR3: CASSQGDGRTTDTQYF
DNA: TGTGCCAGCAGCCAAGGGGATGGCAGAACCACAGATACGCAGTATTTT

V: TRBV4-2
D: TRBD1
J: TRBJ1-2
size: -
CDR3: CASSRETGTGIYGYTF
DNA: TGTGCCAGCAGCCGAGAAACCGGGACAGGGATCTATGGCTACACCTTC

V: TRBV25-1
D: -
J: TRBJ1-2
size: -
CDR3: CASSPTRGRDGYTF
DNA: TGTGCCAGCAGTCCCACGAGGGGTCGGGATGGCTACACCTTC

V: TRBV15
D: -
J: TRBJ2-5
size: -
CDR3: CATSRRGGQYKETQYF
DNA: TGTGCCACCAGCAGACGCGGGGGACAGTATAAAGAGACCCAGTACTTC

V: TRBV28
D: TRBD2
J: TRBJ2-5
size: -
CDR3: CASSLGLAGGQETQYF
DNA: TGTGCCAGCAGTTTAGGACTAGCGGGAGGGCAAGAGACCCAGTACTTC

V: TRBV9
D: -
J: TRBJ2-7
size: few
CDR3: CASSVNPAAAYEQYF
DNA: TGTGCCAGCAGCGTAAACCCAGCGGCAGCCTACGAGCAGTACTTC

V: TRBV6-1
D: -
J: TRBJ2-4
size: few
CDR3: CASSEIGGSLAKNIQYF
DNA: TGTGCCAGCAGTGAGATAGGGGGGTCCCTAGCCAAAAACATTCAGTACTTC

V: TRBV7-7
D: -
J: TRBJ2-3
size: -
CDR3: CASSLGGFGTDTQYF
DNA: TGTGCCAGCAGCTTAGGGGGTTTCGGCACAGATACGCAGTATTTT

V: TRBV7-7
D: -
J: TRBJ2-7
size: -
CDR3: CASSADRFYEQYF
DNA: TGTGCTAGCAGCGCCGACAGGTTCTACGAGCAGTACTTC

V: TRBV7-2
D: TRBD2
J: TRBJ2-7
size: -
CDR3: CASSLREGLTSSYEQYF
DNA: TGTGCCAGCAGCTTAAGGGAGGGGCTTACGAGCTCCTACGAGCAGTACTTC

V: TRBV21-1
D: -
J: TRBJ1-1
size: -
CDR3: CASSKVGDTEAFF
DNA: TGTGCCAGCAGCAAAGTGGGGGACACTGAAGCTTTCTTT

V: TRBV7-8
D: -
J: TRBJ2-2
size: few
CDR3: CASSSHLSGELFF
DNA: TGTGCCAGCAGCTCCCACCTGTCCGGGGAGCTGTTTTTT

V: TRBV7-2
D: TRBD1
J: TRBJ1-5
size: -
CDR3: CASSPRGNQPQHF
DNA: TGTGCCAGCAGCCCCAGGGGGAATCAGCCCCAGCATTTT

V: TRBV2
D: -
J: TRBJ2-3
size: -
CDR3: CASRSSLLKTTDTQYF
DNA: TGTGCCAGCAGGTCCAGCCTACTGAAGACCACAGATACGCAGTATTTT

V: TRBV4-2
D: -
J: TRBJ1-2
size: few
CDR3: CASSQEGGGYTF
DNA: TGTGCCAGCAGCCAAGAAGGGGGTGGCTACACCTTC

V: TRBV28
D: -
J: TRBJ2-1
size: many
CDR3: CASSLPQHNEQFF
DNA: TGTGCCAGCAGTTTACCACAGCACAATGAGCAGTTCTTC

V: TRBV6-6
D: -
J: TRBJ1-3
size: -
CDR3: CASSYSQGGAGNTIYF
DNA: TGTGCCAGCAGTTACTCGCAAGGGGGGGCTGGAAACACCATATATTTT

V: TRBV4-3
D: -
J: TRBJ2-1
size: -
CDR3: CASSPLAGGQNEQFF
DNA: TGCGCCAGCAGCCCTCTTGCTGGGGGTCAAAATGAGCAGTTCTTC